Below are 5 T cell receptor beta chains sequenced from a single sample in a study of glioma-infiltrating T cells (dated by TCRdb to the mid-2010s). Sequencing was performed on an Illumina MiSeq. The iRepertoire nested amplicon-rescue multiplex PCR (arm-PCR) platform was used to amplify TCR alpha and beta CDR3 regions from RNA. The public reads were reprocessed in TCRdb via fastp at Q25 and MiXCR, keeping in-frame beta chains. Identical CDR3 proteins give one entry, which carries the most common genes and DNA. This sample gives more than 85,000 distinct CDR3 sequences in total; 20% to 30% of them show up just once. Of the sample, 30% to 35% is held by the ten largest clones. The sample was glioma tissue, nonneoplastic brain tissue, or PBMCs (not recorded which). All receptors come from a human donor with low-grade glioma or glioblastoma, undergoing nonglioma brain surgery, or in good health (not recorded which).

This clonotype was seen repeatedly, ten times or more. This chain uses TRBV18 with TRBJ2-7, with TRBD1 matching 7 bases. Germline CDR1 is KGHSH and CDR2 is LQKENI. CDR3 length: 14 residues. V gave up 1 base and J gave up 6 bases; unmatched junction bases: 6. CDR3 amino acids: CASSPQTGWGEQYF. In nucleotides, the CDR3 is TGTGCCAGCTCACCACAGACAGGGTGGGGCGAGCAGTACTTC.

The rearrangement joins TRBV6-2 or TRBV6-3 to TRBJ2-5; TRBD1 matches 11 bases. J lost 1 base, V lost 8 bases, and 3 bases had no gene match. Germline V gene lookup returns CDR1 MNHEY and CDR2 SVGEGT. The CDR3 extends over 14 amino acids. CDR3 protein: CASGQGAGQETQYF. Written as DNA, the CDR3 is TGTGCCAGCGGACAGGGGGCCGGCCAAGAGACCCAGTACTTC.

In its sample, this clonotype was seen once. The chain has TRBV15 and TRBJ2-3; TRBD2 might be the D (5 bases). CDR1 and CDR2 (germline): LNHNV, YYDKDF (reference sequence). The V end lost 0 bases, the J end lost 8 bases, and 15 bases lay between the germline ends. The CDR3 spans 15 residues. CDR3 amino acids: CATSRDHGVAGTQYF. CDR3 nucleotides: TGTGCCACCAGCAGAGATCACGGGGTGGCAGGTACGCAGTATTTT.

This clonotype was counted only a few times. The rearrangement joins TRBV29-1 to TRBJ2-7, with TRBD1 identical over 9 bases. The CDR3 sequence is 14 residues long. J gave up 1 base and V 6 bases, and 7 bases lay outside the gene matches. Germline values: CDR1 SQVTM, CDR2 ANQGSEA. The CDR3 loop reads CSVEGTGRSYEQYF. The CDR3, as DNA: TGCAGCGTCGAGGGGACAGGGAGGTCCTACGAGCAGTACTTC.

This clonotype was seen many times. The chain couples TRBV15 to TRBJ2-5; TRBD1 matches 7 bases. Germline CDR1 reads LNHNV; CDR2 reads YYDKDF (reference sequence). The CDR3 runs 14 residues. V gave up 5 bases and J gave up 1 base; unmatched junction bases: 4. CDR3: CATSRGQIQETQYF. DNA of the CDR3: TGTGCCACCAGCCGGGGACAGATCCAAGAGACCCAGTACTTC.